The rows below give T cell receptor beta chains drawn from one sample of a study of T-cell memory formation after mild COVID-19. TCRdb analysed the 5' RACE reads with MiXCR anew, one entry per CDR3 protein. This table holds about 410,000 distinct CDR3 sequences, about 25% found once. Sequenced: PBMCs or a T cell subset sorted from them (not recorded which). These receptors were collected from an adult woman who had mild COVID-19 (a few samples of this study predate the infection). Cell type and time point are not known. CDR3s include the opening cysteine and the closing phenylalanine or tryptophan. Fields, in order: J gene, V gene, CDR3 protein.

TRBJ2-1,TRBV5-1,CASSLGSSGRATSEQFF
TRBJ2-7,TRBV18,CASSGKGLDEQYF
TRBJ2-7,TRBV6-2/TRBV6-3,CASSWGDLRGEQYF
TRBJ2-1,TRBV11-2,CASSQGSGNEQFF
TRBJ2-7,TRBV12-3/TRBV12-4,CASSNQDWGYEQYF
TRBJ2-2,TRBV20-1,CSASRLATGELFF
TRBJ2-1,TRBV6-5,CASSWTGGRRTDNEQFF
TRBJ1-2,TRBV6-2/TRBV6-3,CASSSPMAGGPYGYTF
TRBJ1-1,TRBV3-1,CASSQGPGGETEAFF
TRBJ2-3,TRBV27,CASSKVVGLDTQYF
TRBJ1-1,TRBV30,CAGGQGWTEAFF
TRBJ2-1,TRBV4-1,CASSQDRTSGVHNEQFF
TRBJ2-7,TRBV5-1,CASSSRALAGGNEQYF
TRBJ1-2,TRBV7-9,CASSPHGDYGYTF
TRBJ1-2,TRBV6-6,CASRAVGGGYGYTF
TRBJ2-3,TRBV18,CASSLRTSGKADTQYF
TRBJ2-5,TRBV29-1,CSVDGLAGSYQETQYF
TRBJ1-1,TRBV29-1,CSARDSSNTEAFF
TRBJ2-1,TRBV11-2,CASSRGQVREQFF
TRBJ2-7,TRBV20-1,CSARVGTSTYEQYF
TRBJ1-2,TRBV6-5,CASSYSAGGGGYTF
TRBJ2-5,TRBV2,CASSLHMGWETQYF
TRBJ2-7,TRBV29-1,CSVEVGDSRGSGRTEQYF
TRBJ1-1,TRBV7-3,CASSLTRTESKAFF
TRBJ1-2,TRBV9,CASSEIDMWWNYGYTF
TRBJ1-5,TRBV5-1,CASSPGTPVLSNQPQHF
TRBJ1-4,TRBV20-1,CSASRNEKLFF
TRBJ1-1,TRBV6-5,CASSSSGGTEAFF
TRBJ2-2,TRBV11-3,CASSFEYGAGAGELFF
TRBJ1-1,TRBV6-5,CASRPLRATTEAFF
TRBJ2-7,TRBV7-6,CASSLALKGQGANEQYF
TRBJ2-3,TRBV6-2/TRBV6-3,CASSYSRVGELDTQYF
TRBJ1-4,TRBV5-5,CASSLGGTDVNEKLFF
TRBJ1-5,TRBV19,CASRQGALPQHF
TRBJ2-1,TRBV5-6,CASSQSTGAFNEQFF
TRBJ2-3,TRBV7-8,CASSLKPPGTSGRGGSTDTQYF
TRBJ1-2,TRBV3-1,CASSPSLGASGYTF
TRBJ2-3,TRBV7-9,CASRQEGDTQYF
TRBJ1-5,TRBV7-9,CASSLSGGVNQPQHF
TRBJ2-1,TRBV29-1,CSVVERGSGNEQFF
TRBJ2-3,TRBV24-1,CATSDPTGTLVSTDTQYF
TRBJ2-5,TRBV7-8,CASSLGAGVSRETQYF
TRBJ2-7,TRBV10-3,CASTDRATYEQYF
TRBJ2-2,TRBV7-3,CASSSDFTGELFF
TRBJ2-7,TRBV6-6,CASSRDYPYEQYF
TRBJ2-1,TRBV7-6,CASSFPGTEQFF
TRBJ1-6,TRBV20-1,CSARVTAGAYNSPLHF
TRBJ1-2,TRBV7-3,CASSQTANYGYTF
TRBJ2-2,TRBV4-1,CASSQGSILAGGERTGELFF
TRBJ2-2,TRBV4-2,CASSQPGTSGNTGELFF